Presented here are 8 T cell receptor beta chains from one specimen sequenced in a study of CD8+CD57+ T cells in acquired aplastic anemia. Patients chosen for sequencing had shown CD8+CD57+ cell expansion by flow cytometry. Using genomic DNA as the template, TCR beta VDJ and CDR3 profiling was carried out. A single record per CDR3 protein comes from TCRdb applying MiXCR to the reads. The sample records roughly 250,000 distinct CDR3 sequences, 82% being singletons. Sequenced: sorted CD4+, CD8+, or CD8+CD57+ T cells (not recorded which) from PBMCs. Every receptor here comes from a human donor with aplastic anemia.

The J gene is TRBJ1-1, the V gene TRBV9, with D hard to call. V lost 4 bases to trimming and J lost 10 bases, with 23 bases between them. Looked up from germline, CDR1 is SGDLS and CDR2 is YYNGEE. The length of the CDR3 is 15 residues. The CDR3 nucleotides are TGTGCCAGCAGCCTCCGCCAGACGGTGACTACCACAGCTTTCTTT. The encoded protein is CASSLRQTVTTTAFF. Full variable domain (rest looked up from reference TRBV9 and TRBJ1-1): DSGVTQTPKHLITATGQRVTLRCSPRSGDLSVYWYQQSLDQGLQFLIQYYNGEERAKGNILERFSAQQFPDLHSELNLSSLELGDSALYFCASSLRQTVTTTAFFGQGTRLTVV.

The chain carries TRBV7-8 and TRBJ1-1; D is possibly TRBD1 (6 bases). CDR1 is SGHVS and CDR2 is FQNEAQ in the germline V gene. The CDR3 consists of 17 residues. Trimming took off 5 bases at V and 7 bases at J, with 26 bases between the two ends. CDR3 nucleotides: TGTGCCAGCAGCCTACAAGGGGGGGCCCGGGTCAAGTATGAAGCTTTCTTT. Residues: CASSLQGGARVKYEAFF.

This chain links TRBV7-8 with TRBJ2-5, with TRBD2 matching 7 bases. The CDR3 extends over 15 amino acids. V lost 3 bases, J lost 14 bases, and 18 bases stayed unmatched. The germline V gene has CDR1 SGHVS and CDR2 FQNEAQ. CDR3 region: CASSFGGSREKKYYF. In nucleotides, the CDR3 is TGTGCCAGCAGCTTTGGCGGGAGTCGGGAAAAGAAGTATTACTTC.

A remark on this clonotype: Without the conserved terminal phenylalanine or tryptophan, this CDR3 likely stems from a read error. The DNA is omitted, as the CDR3 cannot be located on it reliably, and the CDR3 follows TCRdb's listing. This chain joins TRBV2 and TRBJ2-1; the D call in the table, TRBD2, was not verified against the DNA. The CDR3 adds up to 13 amino acids, both ends counted. Germline assignment: CDR1 SNHLY and CDR2 FYNNEI. Here the CDR3 reads CASSFTRSMNSFL.

This clonotype occurred a few times. The rearrangement joins TRBV6-5 to TRBJ1-5; 8 nucleotides line up with TRBD1. CDR3 length: 14 amino acids. V lost 5 bases and J lost 2; bases outside the gene matches: 2. Germline V lookup: CDR1 MNHEY, CDR2 SVGAGI. The chain's CDR3 is CASSGQGRNQPQHF. DNA of the CDR3: TGTGCCAGCAGTGGACAGGGACGCAATCAGCCCCAGCATTTT.

Details on this clonotype: One junction end does not reproduce the germline sequence, and a read error may be involved. V is TRBV7-9 and J is TRBJ2-5; D perhaps matches TRBD1 (6 bases). Germline V gene lookup returns CDR1 SEHNR and CDR2 FQNEAQ (reference sequence). The CDR3 has 14 amino acids. CDR3 bases: TGTGCCAGCAGCAGGGGGTGTAGCCAAGGGGCCAAGGTCTTC. Translated, it gives CASSRGCSQGAKVF.

The chain has TRBV2 and TRBJ2-3, with a tentative D call TRBD1 (5 bases). V lost 4 bases, J lost 2 bases, and 10 bases lay in between. This CDR3 spans 14 amino acids. The germline V gene has CDR1 SNHLY and CDR2 FYNNEI. The CDR3 spells CASSADINTDTQYF. As DNA, the CDR3 is TGTGCCAGCAGTGCGGACATTAACACAGATACGCAGTATTTT.

The chain couples TRBV7-9 to TRBJ1-1; no clear D gene. Germline loops: CDR1 SEHNR, CDR2 FQNEAQ (reference sequence). The CDR3 sequence is 13 residues long. V was clipped by 5 bases and J by 5 bases, with 12 bases between them. The CDR3 DNA reads TGTGCCAGCAGCGTGCACTTAGGGACTGAAGCTTTCTTT. Its protein is CASSVHLGTEAFF.